These 21 T cell receptor beta chains came from one sample sequenced in a study of blood T cell repertoires in COVID-19. Data came from immunoSEQ multiplex PCR; TCRdb stores just in-frame clones and leaves some out. The sample holds about 130,000 clones, roughly 84% seen once. The sequenced sample was peripheral blood. The receptor source for this set is a woman of 80 years or more with acute or convalescent COVID-19.

The chain recombines TRBV28 with TRBJ2-2, with D unresolved. Germline V gene lookup returns CDR1 MDHEN and CDR2 SYDVKM. The V end was cut by 5 bases, the J end by 4 bases, with 17 bases between. This CDR3 contains 16 residues. DNA of the CDR3: TGTGCCAGCAGTCCCCCCACAGTGTCAGGCACCGGGGAGCTGTTTTTT. Its translation is CASSPPTVSGTGELFF. Based on the CDR3 plus reference TRBV28 and TRBJ2-2, the full variable domain is DVKVTQSSRYLVKRTGEKVFLECVQDMDHENMFWYRQDPGLGLRLIYFSYDVKMKEKGDIPEGYSVSREKKERFSLILESASTNQTSMYLCASSPPTVSGTGELFFGEGSRLTVL.

This chain uses TRBV12-5 with TRBJ1-2; D possibly corresponds to TRBD1 (6 bases). V lost 6 bases and J 8 bases, leaving 16 bases between the germline ends. The CDR3 covers 13 residues. From germline, CDR1 is LGHNT and CDR2 FRNRAP. CDR3 in amino acids: CASGPKGVHGYTF. CDR3 sequence (DNA): TGTGCTAGTGGGCCTAAGGGGGTTCACGGCTACACCTTC.

This clone was observed a handful of times. The genes are TRBV27 and TRBJ1-2; TRBD1 might be the D (5 bases). The CDR3 contains 15 residues. V was clipped by 3 bases and J by 0 bases, with 11 bases between them. Germline CDR1 is MNHEY and CDR2 is SMNVEV (reference sequence). The DNA of the CDR3 is TGTGCCAGCAGTTTTTCGGGCAGGGCTAACTATGGCTACACCTTC. Protein sequence: CASSFSGRANYGYTF.

The gene calls are TRBV5-1 and TRBJ1-1; D is possibly TRBD1 (5 bases). The germline V gene encodes CDR1 SGHRS and CDR2 YFSETQ. Trimming took off 1 base at V and 5 bases at J, with 12 bases between the two ends. The CDR3 is 14 residues long. The CDR3, as DNA: TGCGCCAGCAGCTTGATGCAGGGCAAAACTGAAGCTTTCTTT. Protein: CASSLMQGKTEAFF.

The chain combines TRBV9 with TRBJ1-3, with D possibly matching TRBD1 (5 bases). The CDR3 has 14 amino acids. Trimming stripped 4 bases from V and 3 bases from J, with 11 bases between. CDR1 and CDR2 from the germline V gene are SGDLS and YYNGEE. This CDR3 is CASSTTGFGNTIYF. The CDR3 nucleotides are TGTGCCAGCAGCACAACAGGATTTGGAAACACCATATATTTT.

The V gene is TRBV5-1, the J gene TRBJ2-1, with 11 bases aligning to TRBD2. The CDR3 length is 16 residues. V was pared by 0 bases and J by 6 bases, with 5 bases of the junction left unmatched. Germline-derived CDR1 and CDR2 are SGHRS and YFSETQ. The CDR3 DNA follows: TGCGCCAGCAGCTTGGCGCCACTAGCGGGGGCCAATGAGCAGTTCTTC. Residues: CASSLAPLAGANEQFF.

The genes are TRBV18 and TRBJ2-3; perhaps TRBD2 as D (5 bases). The V gene lost 2 bases and the J gene lost 2 bases, with 17 bases spanning the gap. Germline V CDR1 and CDR2: KGHSH, LQKENI. CDR3 length equals 17 residues. In DNA form, the CDR3 reads TGTGCCAGCTCACCAAGGGCAAGAGGGATTAACACAGATACGCAGTATTTT. This translates into CASSPRARGINTDTQYF.

The chain employs TRBV19 and TRBJ2-1, with 7 bases aligning to TRBD2. This CDR3 has 14 residues. The germline CDR1 and CDR2 sequences are LNHDA and SQIVND (reference sequence). V dropped 7 bases and J dropped 3; count of bases not matched to a gene: 6. CDR3 DNA sequence: TGTGCCAGTAACTTGGCTAGCGGCTACAATGAGCAGTTCTTC. Translated, it gives CASNLASGYNEQFF. Using reference TRBV19 and TRBJ2-1 for the parts outside the CDR3, the full variable domain is DGGITQSPKYLFRKEGQNVTLSCEQNLNHDAMYWYRQDPGQGLRLIYYSQIVNDFQKGDIAEGYSVSREKKESFPLTVTSAQKNPTAFYLCASNLASGYNEQFFGPGTRLTVL.

The gene calls are TRBV5-1 and TRBJ1-1; 11 bases agree with TRBD1. The CDR3 loop spans 14 amino acids. V lost 7 bases to trimming and J lost 6 bases; unmatched junction nucleotides: 8. Looked up from germline, CDR1 is SGHRS and CDR2 is YFSETQ. Here the CDR3 reads CASRPDRGLAEAFF. CDR3 coding DNA: TGCGCCAGCCGACCGGACAGGGGGCTTGCTGAAGCTTTCTTT.

This chain uses TRBV28 with TRBJ2-2; D ambiguous. The V end was cut by 8 bases, the J end by 0 bases, with 7 bases between. Germline assignment: CDR1 MDHEN and CDR2 SYDVKM. The CDR3 runs to 13 residues. In DNA form, the CDR3 reads TGTGCCAGCGAGGCCACGAACACCGGGGAGCTGTTTTTT. It codes for CASEATNTGELFF.

In its sample, this clone was seen a few times. This rearrangement joins TRBV21-1 to TRBJ1-6; the tabulated D call, TRBD1, remains unverified against the DNA. TRBV21-1 is classified as a pseudogene. The CDR3 has 16 residues. The DNA for the CDR3 is TGTGCCAGCAGCAAAGGGGGACAGATCTATAATTCACCCCTCCACTTT. Protein sequence: CASSKGGQIYNSPLHF.

This chain connects TRBV6-5 to TRBJ1-4; D perhaps matches TRBD1 (6 bases). V lost 9 bases, J lost 5 bases, and 16 bases lay in between. The CDR3 covers 14 residues. CDR1 is MNHEY and CDR2 is SVGAGI in the germline V gene. CDR3 protein: CASTSDRFNEKLFF. Here the CDR3 DNA reads TGTGCCAGTACCTCGGACAGATTCAATGAAAAACTGTTTTTT.

The chain is built from TRBV30 and TRBJ2-7, with 7 bases identical to TRBD1. This CDR3 has 14 amino acids. V was clipped by 3 bases and J by 0 bases; unmatched bases: 5. CDR1 and CDR2 (germline): GTSNPN, SVGIG (reference sequence). The CDR3 here is CAWRPGQRSYEQYF. DNA of the CDR3: TGTGCCTGGAGGCCGGGACAGCGCTCCTACGAGCAGTACTTC.

This rearrangement joins TRBV7-2 to TRBJ2-7, with TRBD2 identical over 8 bases. Germline values: CDR1 SGHTA, CDR2 FQGNSA. This CDR3 is built from 16 residues. After removal of 1 base from V and 3 bases from J, the junction contained 8 bases not matched to a gene. The CDR3, as DNA: TGTGCCAGCAGCTTAGAAAGCGGGAGCCCCCTCTACGAGCAGTACTTC. This sequence encodes CASSLESGSPLYEQYF.

This clone was seen just once. The V call is TRBV10-3, the J call TRBJ1-4, with 9 nucleotides matching TRBD1. Trimming removed 3 bases from V and 0 bases from J; junction bases left unmatched: 5. CDR3 length equals 17 residues. Germline V lookup: CDR1 ENHRY, CDR2 SYGVKD. In nucleotides, the CDR3 is TGTGCCATCAGTGATAGACAGGGGGGTGCAACTAATGAAAAACTGTTTTTT. As protein: CAISDRQGGATNEKLFF.

The chain uses TRBV7-2 and TRBJ1-1; TRBD1 might be the D (5 bases). Germline values: CDR1 SGHTA, CDR2 FQGNSA. The CDR3 length is 13 residues. Trimming pared 1 base from V and 5 bases from J, leaving 8 bases between. This CDR3 is CASSLDRQTEAFF. The CDR3 region has the DNA TGTGCCAGCAGCTTAGATAGACAGACTGAAGCTTTCTTT.

The chain is built from TRBV10-3 and TRBJ1-1, with 9 bases lining up with TRBD1. The CDR3 loop spans 15 amino acids. V shed 4 bases and J 1 base; nucleotides not matched to a gene: 4. CDR1 and CDR2 (germline): ENHRY, SYGVKD. CDR3 bases: TGTGCCATCAGTGGACAGGGGGTTAGGAACACTGAAGCTTTCTTT. Amino acids: CAISGQGVRNTEAFF.

The chain employs TRBV7-9 and TRBJ2-3; weak D call: TRBD2 (6 bases). CDR1 is SEHNR and CDR2 is FQNEAQ in the germline V gene (reference sequence). This CDR3 has 15 amino acids. Trimming removed 11 bases from V and 2 bases from J, with 20 bases in between. The CDR3: CAGAPISGFTDTQYF. CDR3 in DNA: TGTGCCGGTGCCCCAATAAGCGGGTTCACAGATACGCAGTATTTT.

V is TRBV11-3 and J is TRBJ2-1, with 8 bases identical to TRBD2. This CDR3 is built from 15 residues. Per the germline V gene, CDR1 is SGHNT and CDR2 is YENEEA. Trimming removed 2 bases from V and 4 bases from J; junction bases left unmatched: 4. The CDR3 coding sequence is TGTGCCAGCAGCTTATCGGGGGGGCCTTACAATGAGCAGTTCTTC. Its protein is CASSLSGGPYNEQFF.

The chain links TRBV5-1 to TRBJ2-2; 10 bases map to TRBD2. The V and J ends lost 4 bases and 0 bases, in that order; junction bases with no gene match: 12. The CDR3 runs to 19 residues. Germline V gives CDR1 SGHRS, CDR2 YFSETQ. The CDR3 region is CASSLSTGLAGANTGELFF. The DNA for the CDR3 is TGCGCCAGCAGCCTCTCGACAGGGCTAGCGGGGGCGAACACCGGGGAGCTGTTTTTT.

This clone was seen just once. The chain has TRBV15 and TRBJ2-7; D uncertain. The ends were cut back, 0 bases at V and 4 bases at J, with 4 bases in the middle. The CDR3 spans 12 residues. CDR1 LNHNV and CDR2 YYDKDF come from the germline V gene (reference sequence). Here the CDR3 reads CATSRDQYEQYF. CDR3 DNA: TGTGCCACCAGCAGAGATCAGTACGAGCAGTACTTC.